This paragraph covers one T cell receptor beta chain sequence. The antigen remains undetermined. The CDR3 sequence is 14 residues long. Trimming shortened V by 7 bases and J by 4 bases, and 16 bases separated the two germline ends. CDR1 is MNHEY and CDR2 is SVGAGI in the germline V gene. Researchers took RNA transcripts and amplified the TCR beta CDR3 regions from them. TCR CDR3 underwent first-round RT-PCR with the HTBI primer set. TCRdb re-called the multiplex PCR reads with MiXCR, one entry per CDR3 protein. The table shows about 500,000 distinct CDR3 sequences, with 35% to 50% occurring only once. These data are taken from a study of T cells in Graves' hyperthyroidism and ophthalmopathy. Study findings and constraints: A median about 6.2 months before onset, the model predicted ophthalmopathy. Appearing also in blood were most of the thyroid clonotypes expanded above 0.001.

Researchers barred patients who had uncontrolled infection, other autoimmune disease, pregnancy or lactation. Sequencing was performed on peripheral blood or thyroid tissue (not recorded which). This sequence was found in an adult woman with Graves' disease, either hyperthyroidism or ophthalmopathy (not recorded which). J is TRBJ2-5 and V is TRBV6-5, with D unclear. The CDR3 reads CASTPRAFGETQYF. The CDR3 DNA reads TGTGCCAGCACCCCCCGCGCCTTCGGAGAGACCCAGTACTTC.